This record covers a single TCR beta chain. Its antigen is unknown. The data derive from a study of blood T cells in healthy people across ages. A second PCR, run for about 7 to 11 cycles, used a sample-barcoded 5' primer plus a J-beta primer mix. Each CDR3 protein is one row after TCRdb ran MiXCR on the 5' RACE reads. The table records around 1,600,000 distinct CDR3 sequences, 42% of them present only once. Germline CDR1 SNHLY, CDR2 FYNNEI. Trimming pared 8 bases from V and 3 bases from J, leaving 10 bases between. The CDR3 is 12 amino acids. Isolation yielded PBMCs, at least 6 million per sample, in every case. Study observations and caveats: Estimates based on one million T cells were treated as lower bounds. CMV status of donors was not determined, possibly confounding expanded clonotype changes.

This receptor was taken from a woman aged 18-35 years in good health. Input material: blood. V gene TRBV2 combines with J gene TRBJ1-1; no definite D call. The CDR3 DNA reads TGTGCCAGCTTAAGGGTGGACACTGAAGCTTTCTTT. It translates to CASLRVDTEAFF.